The 13 T cell receptor beta chains in this list originate from one sample, sequenced in a study of shared clonotypes between healthy human individuals. Profiling relied on immunoSEQ multiplex PCR, and the TCRdb table lists in-frame clones only, not all of them. Among some 2,400,000 clones listed, approximately 96% were seen once. The specimen was naive CD4+ T cells sorted from blood. Described subset: CD45RA+ positively selected. These receptors all stem from a man in his late teens or twenties in good health.

This chain connects TRBV5-1 to TRBJ2-2, with D perhaps TRBD2 (5 bases). The germline CDR1 and CDR2 sequences are SGHRS and YFSETQ. Trimming took off 7 bases at V and 0 bases at J, with 16 bases between the two ends. This CDR3 has 16 residues. This CDR3 reads CASAIATGANTGELFF. CDR3 nucleotide sequence: TGCGCCAGCGCCATAGCGACGGGCGCGAACACCGGGGAGCTGTTTTTT.

This chain uses TRBV5-1 with TRBJ1-5, with TRBD1 as a possible D gene (6 bases). Germline lookup yields CDR1 SGHRS and CDR2 YFSETQ. CDR3 size: 15 residues. V was cut by 4 bases and J by 1 base, with 12 bases left in between. The DNA for the CDR3 is TGCGCCAGCAGCCGAGAGGGGGTAAGCAATCAGCCCCAGCATTTT. It specifies CASSREGVSNQPQHF.

The chain uses TRBV27 and TRBJ2-1; TRBD2 agrees at 7 bases. This CDR3 has 13 residues. V lost 2 bases to trimming and J lost 8 bases; unmatched junction nucleotides: 3. Germline V lookup: CDR1 MNHEY, CDR2 SMNVEV (reference sequence). Here the CDR3 reads CASSLKAGHEQFF. DNA for the CDR3: TGTGCCAGCAGTTTAAAAGCGGGGCATGAGCAGTTCTTC.

The chain uses TRBV12-5 and TRBJ2-3; the D is unclear. The CDR3 loop spans 16 amino acids. The germline V gene encodes CDR1 LGHNT and CDR2 FRNRAP. Trimming took 1 base from V and 4 from J, leaving 15 bases between them. This chain's CDR3 is CASGLASTRPPDTQYF. In nucleotides, the CDR3 is TGTGCTAGTGGTTTGGCCTCGACGCGGCCCCCAGATACGCAGTATTTT.

Of note for this clone: The identical CDR3 is also encoded by other nucleotide sequences in the sample. The rearrangement links TRBV7-8 to TRBJ1-5, with 12 bases that match TRBD1. Germline V gene lookup returns CDR1 SGHVS and CDR2 FQNEAQ. Trimming took 3 bases from V and 4 from J; bases not matched to a gene: 1. The CDR3 has 15 amino acids. CDR3 sequence: CASSLGQGANQPQHF. CDR3 nucleotides: TGTGCCAGCAGCTTGGGACAGGGGGCAAATCAGCCCCAGCATTTT. Together with reference TRBV7-8 and TRBJ1-5, the CDR3 gives the full variable domain: GAGVSQSPRYKVAKRGQDVALRCDPISGHVSLFWYQQALGQGPEFLTYFQNEAQLDKSGLPSDRFFAERPEGSVSTLKIQRTQQEDSAVYLCASSLGQGANQPQHFGDGTRLSIL.

This chain links TRBV5-4 with TRBJ2-7; tentatively, D is TRBD2 (5 bases). This CDR3 has 15 residues. Trimming pared 6 bases from V and 4 bases from J, leaving 20 bases between. Germline CDR1 and CDR2: SGHNT and YYREEE (reference sequence). The CDR3 DNA is TGTGCCAGCACCAATATGAGGGCGGACCTATACGAGCAGTACTTC. This translates into CASTNMRADLYEQYF.

The V and J genes are TRBV27 and TRBJ2-7, with D perhaps matching TRBD1 (6 bases). This CDR3 is 15 amino acids long. The V gene lost 6 bases and the J gene lost 7 bases, with 22 bases spanning the gap. Germline loops: CDR1 MNHEY, CDR2 SMNVEV (reference sequence). The CDR3 sequence: CASRGRGHSPGEQYF. In DNA form, the CDR3 reads TGTGCCAGCAGGGGAAGGGGACACTCCCCGGGGGAGCAGTACTTC.

The CDR3 sequence is CASSLGLAGGTDTQYF. CDR3 DNA sequence: TGTGCCAGCAGCCTAGGACTAGCGGGGGGCACAGATACGCAGTATTTT. This chain uses TRBV5-8 with TRBJ2-3; 13 bases agree with TRBD2. The CDR3 is 16 residues long. In germline, CDR1 is SGHTS, CDR2 YDEGEE. The V gene end was trimmed by 4 bases and the J gene end by 1 base; junction bases not matched to a gene: 3.

The chain recombines TRBV5-6 with TRBJ1-1, with 8 positions matching TRBD1. CDR1 and CDR2 from the germline V gene are SGHDT and YYEEEE. This CDR3 comprises 16 residues. Trimming removed 1 base from V and 2 bases from J; junction bases left unmatched: 7. The CDR3 spells CASSLSGTGRNTEAFF. CDR3 bases: TGTGCCAGCAGCTTGAGCGGGACAGGTCGAAACACTGAAGCTTTCTTT.

About this clone: Other nucleotide sequences in the sample specify the same CDR3. V usage is TRBV9 and J usage is TRBJ1-5; D remains unclear. Germline CDR1 SGDLS, CDR2 YYNGEE. The CDR3 is 14 amino acids. Deletions cut 0 bases from V and 1 base from J, with 5 bases between. CDR3 nucleotide sequence: TGTGCCAGCAGCGTAGAGGACAGCAATCAGCCCCAGCATTTT. This translates into CASSVEDSNQPQHF.

In regard to this clone: Other DNA sequences of this sample code for an identical CDR3. The chain combines TRBV6-5 with TRBJ1-5; 8 nucleotides agree with TRBD1. Germline CDR1 MNHEY, CDR2 SVGAGI. The junction had 4 bases not matched to a gene; V was cut back by 5 bases and J by 4 bases. There are 14 residues in the CDR3. CDR3 sequence: CASSRTGLNQPQHF. In DNA, the CDR3 is TGTGCCAGCAGTAGGACAGGGCTGAATCAGCCCCAGCATTTT.

The chain recombines TRBV18 with TRBJ2-1; TRBD2 aligns across 13 bases. Trimming removed 4 bases from V and 8 bases from J; junction bases left unmatched: 17. The CDR3 sequence is 19 residues long. The germline gives CDR1 KGHSH, CDR2 LQKENI. The CDR3 bases are TGTGCCAGCTCACTCCTCGAGACTGTTACTAGCGGGAGGGTTTATGAGCAGTTCTTC. It yields the protein CASSLLETVTSGRVYEQFF.

This rearrangement joins TRBV10-3 to TRBJ1-2, with a tentative D call TRBD1 (5 bases). In germline, CDR1 is ENHRY, CDR2 SYGVKD. The CDR3 is made up of 14 amino acids. The ends were cut back, 3 bases at V and 3 bases at J, with 11 bases in the middle. The CDR3 DNA is TGTGCCATCAGTGATGAGGGGCCCTACTATGGCTACACCTTC. It translates to CAISDEGPYYGYTF.